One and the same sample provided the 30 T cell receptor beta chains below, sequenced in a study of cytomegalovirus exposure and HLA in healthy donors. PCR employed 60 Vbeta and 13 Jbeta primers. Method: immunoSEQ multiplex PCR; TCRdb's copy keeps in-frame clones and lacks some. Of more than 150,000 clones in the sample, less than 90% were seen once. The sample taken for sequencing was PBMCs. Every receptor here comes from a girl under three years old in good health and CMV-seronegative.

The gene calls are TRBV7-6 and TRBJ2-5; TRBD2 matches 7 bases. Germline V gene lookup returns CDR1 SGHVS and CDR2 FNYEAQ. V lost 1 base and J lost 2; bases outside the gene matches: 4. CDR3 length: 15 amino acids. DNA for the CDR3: TGTGCCAGCAGCTTAGTAGCTAGCGGTCAAGAGACCCAGTACTTC. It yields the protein CASSLVASGQETQYF. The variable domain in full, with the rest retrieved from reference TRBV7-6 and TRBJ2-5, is GAGVSQSPRYKVTKRGQDVALRCDPISGHVSLYWYRQALGQGPEFLTYFNYEAQQDKSGLPNDRFSAERPEGSISTLTIQRTEQRDSAMYRCASSLVASGQETQYFGPGTRLLVL.

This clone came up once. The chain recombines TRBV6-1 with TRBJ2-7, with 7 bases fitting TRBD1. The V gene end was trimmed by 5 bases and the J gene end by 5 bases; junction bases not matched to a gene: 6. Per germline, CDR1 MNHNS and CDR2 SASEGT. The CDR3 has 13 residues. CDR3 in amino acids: CASSKQGRDEQYF. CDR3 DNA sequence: TGTGCCAGCAGTAAACAGGGGAGAGACGAGCAGTACTTC.

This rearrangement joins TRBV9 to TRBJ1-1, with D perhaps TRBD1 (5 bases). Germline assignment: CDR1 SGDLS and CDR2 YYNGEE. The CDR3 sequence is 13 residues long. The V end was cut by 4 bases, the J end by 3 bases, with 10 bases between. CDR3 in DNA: TGTGCCAGCAGCTTCAGGGAGGACACTGAAGCTTTCTTT. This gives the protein CASSFREDTEAFF.

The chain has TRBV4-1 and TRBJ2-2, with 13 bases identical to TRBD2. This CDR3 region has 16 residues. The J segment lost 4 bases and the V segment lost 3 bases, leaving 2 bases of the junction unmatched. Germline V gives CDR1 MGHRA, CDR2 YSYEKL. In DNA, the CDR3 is TGCGCCAGCAGCCACGGACTAGCGGGAGCCACCGGGGAGCTGTTTTTT. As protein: CASSHGLAGATGELFF.

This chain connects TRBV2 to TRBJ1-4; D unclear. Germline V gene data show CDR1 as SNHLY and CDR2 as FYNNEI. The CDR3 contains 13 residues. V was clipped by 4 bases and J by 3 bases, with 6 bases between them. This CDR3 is CASSVKPNEKLFF. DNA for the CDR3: TGTGCCAGCAGTGTGAAGCCTAATGAAAAACTGTTTTTT.

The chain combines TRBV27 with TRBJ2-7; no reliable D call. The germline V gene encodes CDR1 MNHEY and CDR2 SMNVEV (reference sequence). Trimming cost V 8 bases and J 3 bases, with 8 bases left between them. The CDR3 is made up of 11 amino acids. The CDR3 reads CASLTHYEQYF. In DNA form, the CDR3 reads TGTGCCAGCCTTACACACTACGAGCAGTACTTC.

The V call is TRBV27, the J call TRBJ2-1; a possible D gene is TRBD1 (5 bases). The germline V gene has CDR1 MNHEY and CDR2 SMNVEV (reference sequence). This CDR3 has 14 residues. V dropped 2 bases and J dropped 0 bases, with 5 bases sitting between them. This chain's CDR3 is CASSLRGSYNEQFF. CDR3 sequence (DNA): TGTGCCAGCAGTTTAAGGGGCTCCTACAATGAGCAGTTCTTC.

The CDR3 loop is CASARSRQGNNQPQHF. In nucleotides, the CDR3 is TGTGCCAGCGCTCGGTCCCGACAGGGGAACAATCAGCCCCAGCATTTT. This chain joins TRBV6-6 and TRBJ1-5; 8 positions agree with TRBD1. The CDR3 contains 16 residues. CDR1 and CDR2 from the germline V gene are MNHNY and SVGAGI (reference sequence). V gave up 8 bases and J gave up 3 bases; unmatched junction bases: 12.

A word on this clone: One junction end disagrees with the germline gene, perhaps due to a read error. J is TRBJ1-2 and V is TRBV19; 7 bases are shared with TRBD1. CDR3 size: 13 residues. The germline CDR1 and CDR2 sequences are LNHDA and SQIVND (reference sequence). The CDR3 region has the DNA TGTGCCAGTAGACCCAACCTCGGACAGGAGGCCTTCTTC. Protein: CASRPNLGQEAFF. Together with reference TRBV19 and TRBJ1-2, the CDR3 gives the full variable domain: DGGITQSPKYLFRKEGQNVTLSCEQNLNHDAMYWYRQDPGQGLRLIYYSQIVNDFQKGDIAEGYSVSREKKESFPLTVTSAQKNPTAFYLCASRPNLGQEAFFGSGTRLTVV.

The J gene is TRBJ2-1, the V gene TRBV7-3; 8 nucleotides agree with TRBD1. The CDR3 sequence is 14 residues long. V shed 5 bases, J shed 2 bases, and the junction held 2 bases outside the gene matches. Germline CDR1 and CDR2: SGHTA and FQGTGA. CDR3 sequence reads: CASSRTGPYNEQFF. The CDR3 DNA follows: TGTGCCAGCAGCCGGACAGGGCCCTACAATGAGCAGTTCTTC.

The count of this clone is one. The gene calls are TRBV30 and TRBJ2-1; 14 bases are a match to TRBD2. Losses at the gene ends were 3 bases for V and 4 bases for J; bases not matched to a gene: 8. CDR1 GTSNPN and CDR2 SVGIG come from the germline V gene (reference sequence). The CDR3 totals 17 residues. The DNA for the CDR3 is TGTGCCTGGAGGAGGACTAGCGGGGGGCCAAAATACAATGAGCAGTTCTTC. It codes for CAWRRTSGGPKYNEQFF.

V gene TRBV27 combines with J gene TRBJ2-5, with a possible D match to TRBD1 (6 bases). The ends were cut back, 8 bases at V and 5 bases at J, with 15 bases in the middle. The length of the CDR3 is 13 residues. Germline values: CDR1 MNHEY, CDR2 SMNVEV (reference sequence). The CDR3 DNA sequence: TGTGCCAGCGGTGAGGGCAGGGGTGAGACCCAGTACTTC. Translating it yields CASGEGRGETQYF.

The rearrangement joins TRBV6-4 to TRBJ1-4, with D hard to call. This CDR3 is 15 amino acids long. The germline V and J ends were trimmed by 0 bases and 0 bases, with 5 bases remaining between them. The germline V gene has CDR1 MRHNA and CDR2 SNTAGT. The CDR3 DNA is TGTGCCAGCAGTGACTCGCGCGCAACTAATGAAAAACTGTTTTTT. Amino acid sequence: CASSDSRATNEKLFF.

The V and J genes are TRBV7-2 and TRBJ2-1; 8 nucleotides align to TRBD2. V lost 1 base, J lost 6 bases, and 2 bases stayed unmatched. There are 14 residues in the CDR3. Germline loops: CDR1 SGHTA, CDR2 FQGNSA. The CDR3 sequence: CASSLGTSGNEQFF. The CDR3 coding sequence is TGTGCCAGCAGCTTAGGCACTAGCGGCAATGAGCAGTTCTTC.

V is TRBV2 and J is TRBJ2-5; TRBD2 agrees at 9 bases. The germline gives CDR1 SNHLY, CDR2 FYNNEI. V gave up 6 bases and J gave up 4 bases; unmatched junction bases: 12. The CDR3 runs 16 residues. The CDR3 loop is CASRPPGRGGRETQYF. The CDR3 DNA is TGTGCCAGCAGGCCCCCCGGGCGGGGGGGCAGAGAGACCCAGTACTTC.

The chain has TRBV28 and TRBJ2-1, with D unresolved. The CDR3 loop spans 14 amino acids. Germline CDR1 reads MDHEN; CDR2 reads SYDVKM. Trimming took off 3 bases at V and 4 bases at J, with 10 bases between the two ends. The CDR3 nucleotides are TGTGCCAGCAGTTTTCTTACAGATTACAATGAGCAGTTCTTC. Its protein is CASSFLTDYNEQFF.

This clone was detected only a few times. The CDR3 reads CASSQGGTAYSEAFF. The CDR3 DNA reads as TGTGCCAGCAGCCAAGGAGGGACAGCCTATTCTGAAGCTTTCTTT. The gene calls are TRBV14 and TRBJ1-1; 7 bases are a match to TRBD1. Germline assignment: CDR1 SGHDN and CDR2 FVKESK. J gave up 6 bases and V 1 base, and 8 bases lay outside the gene matches. The length of the CDR3 is 15 residues.

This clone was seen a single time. DNA of the CDR3: TGCGCCAGCAGGCAGGGGTCCCAAGAGACCCAGTACTTC. This codes for CASRQGSQETQYF. The chain is built from TRBV5-1 and TRBJ2-5; D perhaps matches TRBD1 (6 bases). The V end lost 5 bases, the J end lost 1 base, and 9 bases lay between the germline ends. Germline values: CDR1 SGHRS, CDR2 YFSETQ. This CDR3 spans 13 amino acids.

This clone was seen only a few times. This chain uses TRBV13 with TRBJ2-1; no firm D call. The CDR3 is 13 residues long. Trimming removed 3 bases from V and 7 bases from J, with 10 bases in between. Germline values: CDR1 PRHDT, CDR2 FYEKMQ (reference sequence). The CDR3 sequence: CASSFAPGNEQFF. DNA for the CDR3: TGTGCCAGCAGCTTCGCCCCAGGTAATGAGCAGTTCTTC.

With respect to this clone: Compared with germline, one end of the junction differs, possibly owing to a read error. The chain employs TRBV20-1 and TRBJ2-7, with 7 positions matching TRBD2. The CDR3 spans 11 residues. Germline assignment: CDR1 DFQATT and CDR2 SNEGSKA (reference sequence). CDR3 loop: CSAAGTTLEHF. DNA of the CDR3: TGCAGTGCTGCCGGGACTACCCTGGAGCACTTC.

DNA for the CDR3: TGTGCCAGCAGTTACACAGGGAACTGGGAGCAGTACTTC. It is translated as CASSYTGNWEQYF. V and J are TRBV6-5 and TRBJ2-7; perhaps TRBD1 as D (6 bases). Trimming shortened V by 2 bases and J by 7 bases, and 12 bases separated the two germline ends. The CDR3 length is 13 residues. The germline CDR1 and CDR2 sequences are MNHEY and SVGAGI.

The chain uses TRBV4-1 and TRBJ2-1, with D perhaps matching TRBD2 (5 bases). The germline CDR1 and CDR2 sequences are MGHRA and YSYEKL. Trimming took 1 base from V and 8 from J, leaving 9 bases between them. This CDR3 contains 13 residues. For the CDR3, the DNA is TGCGCCAGCAGCCAAGTTGGAGGCTATGAGCAGTTCTTC. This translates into CASSQVGGYEQFF.

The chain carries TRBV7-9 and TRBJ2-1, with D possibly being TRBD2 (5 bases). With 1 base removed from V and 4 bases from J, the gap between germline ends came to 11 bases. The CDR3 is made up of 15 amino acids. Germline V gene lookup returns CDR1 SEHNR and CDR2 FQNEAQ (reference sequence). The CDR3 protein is CASSLEFSGYNEQFF. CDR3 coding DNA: TGTGCCAGCAGCTTAGAATTTTCGGGGTACAATGAGCAGTTCTTC.

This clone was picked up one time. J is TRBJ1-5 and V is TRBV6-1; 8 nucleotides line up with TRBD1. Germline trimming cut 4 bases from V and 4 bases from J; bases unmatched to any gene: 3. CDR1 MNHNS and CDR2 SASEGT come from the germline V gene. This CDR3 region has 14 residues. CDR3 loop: CASSGTGRNQPQHF. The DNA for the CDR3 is TGTGCCAGCAGTGGGACAGGGCGGAATCAGCCCCAGCATTTT.

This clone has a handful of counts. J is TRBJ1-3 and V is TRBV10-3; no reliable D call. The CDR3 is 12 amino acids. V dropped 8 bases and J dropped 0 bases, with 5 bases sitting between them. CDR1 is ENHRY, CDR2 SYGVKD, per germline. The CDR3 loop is CAIADSGNTIYF. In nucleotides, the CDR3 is TGTGCCATCGCGGACTCTGGAAACACCATATATTTT.

The CDR3 protein is CSVEASGGEAQYF. The CDR3 bases are TGCAGCGTTGAGGCTAGCGGGGGGGAGGCCCAGTACTTC. The chain couples TRBV29-1 to TRBJ2-5; 12 bases fit TRBD2. With V trimmed by 3 bases and J by 9 bases, 5 bases remained unmatched. Germline loops: CDR1 SQVTM, CDR2 ANQGSEA. The CDR3 is 13 residues long.

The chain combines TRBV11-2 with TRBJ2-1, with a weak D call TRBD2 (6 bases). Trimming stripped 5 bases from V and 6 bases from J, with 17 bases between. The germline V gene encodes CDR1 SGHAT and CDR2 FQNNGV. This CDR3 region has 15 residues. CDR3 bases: TGTGCCAGCAGCCGGGACTCGCTATCTCTCAATGAGCAGTTCTTC. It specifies CASSRDSLSLNEQFF.

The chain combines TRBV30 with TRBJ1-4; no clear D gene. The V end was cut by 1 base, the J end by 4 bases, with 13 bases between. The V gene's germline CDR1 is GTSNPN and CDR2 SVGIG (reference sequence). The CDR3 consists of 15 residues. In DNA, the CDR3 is TGTGCCTGGAGTGCTCTTGGCGGGGATAATGAAAAACTGTTTTTT. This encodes CAWSALGGDNEKLFF.

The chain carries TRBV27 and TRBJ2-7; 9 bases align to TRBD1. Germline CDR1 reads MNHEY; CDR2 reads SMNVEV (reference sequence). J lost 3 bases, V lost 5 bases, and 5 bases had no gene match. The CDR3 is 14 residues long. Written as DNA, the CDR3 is TGTGCCAGCAGTCCATCGACAGGGGGCTACGAGCAGTACTTC. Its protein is CASSPSTGGYEQYF.

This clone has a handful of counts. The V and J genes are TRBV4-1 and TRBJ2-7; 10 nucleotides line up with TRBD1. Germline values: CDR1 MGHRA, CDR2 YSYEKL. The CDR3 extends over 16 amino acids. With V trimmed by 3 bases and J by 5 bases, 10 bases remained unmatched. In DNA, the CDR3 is TGCGCCAGCAGCCACCCCCGGGGACAGGGGAGCCACGAGCAGTACTTC. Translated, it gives CASSHPRGQGSHEQYF.